What follows are 21 T cell receptor beta chains derived from one specimen sequenced in a study of CD8+CD57+ T cells in acquired aplastic anemia (dated by TCRdb to 2016 to 2019). Reads for this sample came from an Illumina HiSeq 2000. Genomic DNA served as template for TCR beta VDJ combination and CDR3 sequence profiling. Clones were called with MiXCR by TCRdb after fastp trimmed the public reads at Q25, and only in-frame beta chains were retained. Rows are combined by CDR3 protein, so each entry shows the most common genes and DNA. The sample data list about 180,000 distinct CDR3 sequences, and 48% of these were observed just once. The leading ten clones occupy 10% to 15% of the sample. Flow cytometry had shown CD8+CD57+ cell expansion in the patients selected for sequencing. The sequencing sample was made of sorted CD4+, CD8+, or CD8+CD57+ T cells (not recorded which) from PBMCs. Source of these receptors: a human donor with aplastic anemia.

This clonotype was detected a few times. V and J are TRBV19 and TRBJ2-5; no reliable D call. CDR1 LNHDA and CDR2 SQIVND come from the germline V gene (reference sequence). The ends were cut back, 5 bases at V and 3 bases at J, with 10 bases in the middle. The CDR3 is 13 amino acids. In DNA form, the CDR3 reads TGTGCCAGTAGTTGGGCATTAGAAGAGACCCAGTACTTC. Amino acid sequence: CASSWALEETQYF.

The chain combines TRBV7-8 with TRBJ1-5; D ambiguous. Trimming removed 1 base from V and 7 bases from J, with 8 bases in between. Germline values: CDR1 SGHVS, CDR2 FQNEAQ. The CDR3 runs to 13 residues. CDR3 sequence reads: CASSLGAKQPQHF. In DNA form, the CDR3 reads TGTGCCAGCAGCTTAGGGGCCAAACAGCCCCAGCATTTT. The whole variable domain, filled in from reference TRBV7-8 and TRBJ1-5, reads GAGVSQSPRYKVAKRGQDVALRCDPISGHVSLFWYQQALGQGPEFLTYFQNEAQLDKSGLPSDRFFAERPEGSVSTLKIQRTQQEDSAVYLCASSLGAKQPQHFGDGTRLSIL.

The chain uses TRBV15 and TRBJ2-5, with 8 bases matching TRBD2. V trimming: 5 bases; J trimming: 5 bases; junction bases outside the gene matches: 4. CDR1 LNHNV and CDR2 YYDKDF come from the germline V gene (reference sequence). CDR3 length equals 13 residues. Written as DNA, the CDR3 is TGTGCCACCAGCGGCCGACTAGCGGAGACCCAGTACTTC. It translates to CATSGRLAETQYF. The full variable domain, with the rest looked up from reference TRBV15 and TRBJ2-5, is DAMVIQNPRYQVTQFGKPVTLSCSQTLNHNVMYWYQQKSSQAPKLLFHYYDKDFNNEADTPDNFQSRRPNTSFCFLDIRSPGLGDTAMYLCATSGRLAETQYFGPGTRLLVL.

This clonotype was detected many times. This rearrangement joins TRBV6-6 to TRBJ1-1; a weak D match, TRBD1 (6 bases). Germline V gene data show CDR1 as MNHNY and CDR2 as SVGAGI (reference sequence). The CDR3 contains 14 residues. V was clipped by 6 bases and J by 0 bases, with 11 bases between them. CDR3 DNA sequence: TGTGCCAGCAGCAGGGGAGGGATGAACACTGAAGCTTTCTTT. This sequence encodes CASSRGGMNTEAFF.

The chain has TRBV7-8 and TRBJ2-7; a possible D gene is TRBD2 (6 bases). The CDR3 contains 15 residues. Germline V CDR1 and CDR2: SGHVS, FQNEAQ. The V gene lost 1 base and the J gene lost 4 bases, with 14 bases spanning the gap. The CDR3 is CASSLEYGSLYEQYF. CDR3 nucleotides: TGTGCCAGCAGCTTAGAGTACGGGAGTTTGTACGAGCAGTACTTC.

This clonotype came up a few times. The chain combines TRBV2 with TRBJ1-5; tentative D call: TRBD1 (5 bases). Germline values: CDR1 SNHLY, CDR2 FYNNEI. V was cut by 6 bases and J by 9 bases, with 18 bases left in between. This CDR3 contains 14 residues. The CDR3, as DNA: TGTGCCAGCAGCCCAGGGCAGTCCTTAGGGCCCCAGCATTTT. Protein product: CASSPGQSLGPQHF.

In this sample, this clonotype turned up many times. This chain uses TRBV7-9 with TRBJ2-7; D is unclear. Germline V gives CDR1 SEHNR, CDR2 FQNEAQ (reference sequence). This CDR3 has 12 residues. The V end lost 2 bases, the J end lost 5 bases, and 7 bases lay between the germline ends. The CDR3 is CASSLSRDEQYF. The CDR3 DNA reads TGTGCCAGCAGCTTAAGCCGGGACGAGCAGTACTTC.

The CDR3 DNA sequence: TGTGCCAGCAGCCAAAAAGGGGGGGATGGCTACACCTTC. Amino acids: CASSQKGGDGYTF. The chain couples TRBV3-1 to TRBJ1-2, with a weak D call TRBD1 (6 bases). Germline V gene sequence: CDR1 LGHDT, CDR2 YNNKEL (reference sequence). The CDR3 loop spans 13 amino acids. Between the trimmed V and J ends, which lost 2 bases and 6 bases, there was a span of 10 bases.

On this clonotype: One end of the junction is discordant with germline, which a read error may explain. The CDR3 sequence is CAWSGDRNTGAFF. In DNA form, the CDR3 reads TGTGCCTGGAGTGGGGACAGGAACACTGGAGCTTTCTTT. V gene TRBV30 combines with J gene TRBJ1-1; 8 bases are a match to TRBD1. The CDR3 is 13 amino acids. The V gene's germline CDR1 is GTSNPN and CDR2 SVGIG (reference sequence).

V usage is TRBV5-6 and J usage is TRBJ1-6; D remains unclear. V gave up 1 base and J gave up 10 bases, with 9 bases separating them. Germline lookup yields CDR1 SGHDT and CDR2 YYEEEE. The CDR3 covers 13 residues. In DNA, the CDR3 is TGTGCCAGCAGCTTGTATAGGTTGTCACCCCTCCACTTT. This sequence encodes CASSLYRLSPLHF.

At least ten counts were recorded for this clonotype. This rearrangement joins TRBV7-9 to TRBJ2-1; no firm D call. The germline V gene has CDR1 SEHNR and CDR2 FQNEAQ (reference sequence). Trimming removed 5 bases at V and 6 bases at J, with 11 bases between. The CDR3 covers 13 residues. The CDR3 DNA follows: TGTGCCAGCAGCACCCCAACACGCAATGAGCAGTTCTTC. Protein product: CASSTPTRNEQFF.

This clonotype was observed a handful of times. V usage is TRBV19 and J usage is TRBJ1-6; no reliable D call. Between the trimmed V and J ends, which lost 3 bases and 16 bases, there was a span of 13 bases. Looked up from germline, CDR1 is LNHDA and CDR2 is SQIVND (reference sequence). CDR3 length: 12 residues. CDR3 loop: CASSIQDGKLHF. CDR3 nucleotide sequence: TGTGCCAGTAGTATCCAGGATGGGAAGCTCCACTTT.

About this clonotype itself: The junction differs from germline at one of its ends, possibly a read error. This chain links TRBV10-3 with TRBJ1-6; perhaps TRBD1 as D (6 bases). This CDR3 has 14 residues. The germline gives CDR1 ENHRY, CDR2 SYGVKD. In DNA, the CDR3 is TGTGCCATTAGTGAGGGGGATGATAATTCACCCCTCCACTTT. Its protein product is CAISEGDDNSPLHF.

This clonotype has ten or more counts. The chain joins TRBV6-1 to TRBJ2-7; no clear D. There are 13 residues in the CDR3. Deletions cut 7 bases from V and 4 bases from J, with 14 bases between. Per the germline V gene, CDR1 is MNHNS and CDR2 is SASEGT. The CDR3 reads CASKTMSPYEQYF. The CDR3 coding sequence is TGTGCCAGCAAGACGATGTCCCCGTACGAGCAGTACTTC.

This clonotype was recorded only once. The chain couples TRBV12-3 or TRBV12-4 to TRBJ2-7; D might be TRBD1 (5 bases). Trimming left V 5 bases short and J 3 bases short, with 14 bases between. The CDR3 covers 14 residues. In nucleotides, the CDR3 is TGTGCCAGCAGTGCCCAGGGTTCTTACTACGAGCAGTACTTC. This sequence encodes CASSAQGSYYEQYF.

This clonotype appeared a single time. One base away lies a much larger clone, so this may be a sequencing read error. Lacking the conserved final phenylalanine or tryptophan, this CDR3 likely reflects a read error. The V and J genes are TRBV5-6 and TRBJ2-1; TRBD2 matches at 8 bases. The CDR3 is 15 residues long. The V gene end was trimmed by 1 base and the J gene end by 4 bases; junction bases not matched to a gene: 4. Germline V CDR1 and CDR2: SGHDT, YYEEEE. CDR3 sequence: CASSLFGGEYNEQFL. The CDR3 nucleotides read TGTGCCAGCAGCTTGTTCGGGGGGGAATACAATGAGCAGTTCCTC.

This clonotype was picked up many times. This CDR3 reads CASSTSGRGEQYF. The CDR3 DNA sequence: TGTGCCAGTAGTACTAGCGGGAGGGGCGAGCAGTACTTC. The V gene is TRBV19, the J gene TRBJ2-7, with 12 nucleotides matching TRBD2. CDR3 length equals 13 residues. V lost 4 bases and J lost 6; bases outside the gene matches: 1. The germline V gene has CDR1 LNHDA and CDR2 SQIVND (reference sequence).

In its sample, this clonotype is medium-sized. This chain links TRBV2 with TRBJ1-6; TRBD1 matches 7 bases. CDR3 size: 14 residues. V shed 8 bases, J shed 5 bases, and the junction held 6 bases outside the gene matches. CDR1 is SNHLY and CDR2 is FYNNEI in the germline V gene. The CDR3 reads CASGSGTDNSPLHF. Written as DNA, the CDR3 is TGTGCCAGCGGCTCCGGGACAGATAATTCACCCCTCCACTTT.

The V gene is TRBV25-1, the J gene TRBJ1-6, with 7 bases that match TRBD1. CDR3 length: 18 amino acids. Germline V gene data show CDR1 as MGHDK and CDR2 as SYGVNS. V was clipped by 1 base and J by 10 bases; unmatched bases: 16. CDR3 coding DNA: TGTGCCAGCAGTGAATCCCAGGGGGGGGCAGCCTCTAAATCACCCCTCCACTTT. It specifies CASSESQGGAASKSPLHF.

This chain joins TRBV24-1 and TRBJ2-1; TRBD1 matches at 8 bases. CDR1 KGHDR and CDR2 SFDVKD come from the germline V gene. V dropped 2 bases and J dropped 2; count of bases not matched to a gene: 4. The CDR3 sequence is 16 residues long. CDR3 coding DNA: TGTGCCACCAGTGATTCACAGGGGGGACCCTACAATGAGCAGTTCTTC. This codes for CATSDSQGGPYNEQFF.

The chain employs TRBV7-3 and TRBJ1-1; D not certain. The CDR3 consists of 13 residues. In germline, CDR1 is SGHTA, CDR2 FQGTGA. V was cut by 0 bases and J by 1 base, with 3 bases left in between. The chain's CDR3 is CASSLTQNTEAFF. CDR3 nucleotide sequence: TGTGCCAGCAGCTTAACGCAGAACACTGAAGCTTTCTTT.